Sequencing of this T cell receptor (beta chain) was carried out in a study of response to subunit inactivated influenza vaccine. This clonotype was recorded a few times. TCRdb passed the RT-PCR reads through MiXCR, listing each CDR3 protein once. The sample yields 500,000 or so distinct CDR3 sequences, 16% seen once. V gave up 3 bases and J gave up 7 bases, with 13 bases separating them. Germline CDR1 and CDR2: SGHNT and YENEEA. This CDR3 contains 14 residues. The origin of this receptor is a man in his fifties or sixties who received an inactivated influenza vaccine. This sequence joins TRBV11-3 and TRBJ2-1; possibly TRBD1 for D (6 bases). The material was CD4+ T cells sorted from PBMCs, obtained roughly 24 months after vaccination. CDR3 region: CASSFGTTGNEQFF. The CDR3 bases are TGTGCCAGCAGCTTTGGGACAACTGGGAATGAGCAGTTCTTC.